This TCR beta chain is from a study of response to subunit inactivated influenza vaccine. Study conclusions and caveats: Authors suggested that a seasonal influenza vaccination recruits few new T cells each time.

MiXCR, run by TCRdb on the RT-PCR reads, gives a single entry per CDR3 protein. This table holds 500,000 or so distinct CDR3 sequences, roughly 11% found once. This CDR3 region has 14 residues. The V gene end was trimmed by 3 bases and the J gene end by 5 bases; junction bases not matched to a gene: 1. Germline assignment: CDR1 SGHRS and CDR2 YFSETQ. This clonotype was recorded a few times. Its antigen remains unknown. This rearrangement joins TRBV5-1 to TRBJ2-2, with TRBD1 matching 10 bases. The TCR comes from a man aged 50 or older who received an inactivated influenza vaccine. Material: PBMCs from blood, obtained more than 35 days after vaccination. This CDR3 is CASSWTGGTGELFF. CDR3 nucleotide sequence: TGCGCCAGCAGCTGGACAGGGGGAACCGGGGAGCTGTTTTTT.